This is a list of T cell receptor beta chains from one sample in a study of cytomegalovirus exposure and HLA in healthy donors. The assay was immunoSEQ multiplex PCR, and TCRdb's table has in-frame clones only and misses some. The sample yields fewer than 200,000 clones, approximately 90% seen once. The sample taken for sequencing was PBMCs. Receptor source: a woman aged 30 to 39 in good health and CMV-seronegative. The CDR3 runs from the conserved cysteine through the conserved F or W. Fields, in order: clone size, J gene, D gene, V gene, CDR3 protein, CDR3 DNA. A D gene is named only where the DNA matches it firmly. Size is stated for part of the rows, as once, few or many counts, or as a class when the clone is expanded.

abundance: -; j_gene: TRBJ2-1; d_gene: -; v_gene: TRBV5-1; CDR3aa: CASSLRTGNNEQFF; CDR3nt: TGCGCCAGCAGCTTACGGACCGGGAACAATGAGCAGTTCTTC
abundance: -; j_gene: TRBJ2-1; d_gene: TRBD2; v_gene: TRBV6-1; CDR3aa: CASSVASGLSYNEQFF; CDR3nt: TGTGCCAGCAGTGTGGCTAGCGGGCTCTCCTACAATGAGCAGTTCTTC
abundance: once; j_gene: TRBJ2-5; d_gene: -; v_gene: TRBV5-1; CDR3aa: CASSLGGRFVETQYF; CDR3nt: TGCGCCAGCAGCTTGGGGGGGCGATTTGTCGAGACCCAGTACTTC
abundance: -; j_gene: TRBJ1-5; d_gene: TRBD1; v_gene: TRBV18; CDR3aa: CASSPPGQAVQPQHF; CDR3nt: TGTGCCAGCTCACCTCCGGGACAGGCGGTTCAGCCCCAGCATTTT
abundance: -; j_gene: TRBJ2-5; d_gene: -; v_gene: TRBV7-9; CDR3aa: CASSPAGYNGYF; CDR3nt: TGTGCCAGCAGCCCCGCGGGCTATAATGGGTACTTC
abundance: -; j_gene: TRBJ2-3; d_gene: TRBD2; v_gene: TRBV7-2; CDR3aa: CASSSGLAGLLDTQYF; CDR3nt: TGTGCCAGCAGCTCGGGACTAGCCGGTCTTCTAGATACGCAGTATTTT
abundance: -; j_gene: TRBJ1-2; d_gene: -; v_gene: TRBV6-4; CDR3aa: CATPEPYVTQQVANYGYTF; CDR3nt: TGTGCCACCCCCGAACCGTACGTAACACAGCAAGTAGCTAACTATGGCTACACCTTC
abundance: -; j_gene: TRBJ2-2; d_gene: -; v_gene: TRBV9; CDR3aa: CASSVTGGELFF; CDR3nt: TGTGCCAGCAGCGTTACGGGAGGGGAGCTGTTTTTT
abundance: -; j_gene: TRBJ2-1; d_gene: TRBD2; v_gene: TRBV2; CDR3aa: CASSELAGVRGEQFF; CDR3nt: TGTGCCAGCAGTGAATTGGCGGGGGTAAGGGGCGAGCAGTTCTTC
abundance: -; j_gene: TRBJ2-6; d_gene: -; v_gene: TRBV5-4; CDR3aa: CASSLVPVRLSGANVLTF; CDR3nt: TGTGCCAGCAGCTTGGTCCCAGTAAGACTCTCTGGGGCCAACGTCCTGACTTTC
abundance: -; j_gene: TRBJ2-7; d_gene: TRBD2; v_gene: TRBV5-1; CDR3aa: CASSLGTSGGDEQYF; CDR3nt: TGCGCCAGCAGCTTGGGGACTAGCGGAGGGGACGAGCAGTACTTC